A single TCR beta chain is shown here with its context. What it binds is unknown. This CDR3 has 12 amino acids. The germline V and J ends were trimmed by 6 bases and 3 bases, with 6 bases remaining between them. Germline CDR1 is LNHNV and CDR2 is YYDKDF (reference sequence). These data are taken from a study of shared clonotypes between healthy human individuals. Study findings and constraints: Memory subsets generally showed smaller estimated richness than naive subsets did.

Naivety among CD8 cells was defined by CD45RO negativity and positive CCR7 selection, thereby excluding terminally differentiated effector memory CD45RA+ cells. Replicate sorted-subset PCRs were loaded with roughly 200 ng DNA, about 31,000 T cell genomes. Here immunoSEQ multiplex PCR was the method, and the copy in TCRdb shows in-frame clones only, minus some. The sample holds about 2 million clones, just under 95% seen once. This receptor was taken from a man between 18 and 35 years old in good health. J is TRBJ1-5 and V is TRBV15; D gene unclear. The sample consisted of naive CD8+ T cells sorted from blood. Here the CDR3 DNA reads TGTGCCACCAGTACAGTCAATCAGCCCCAGCATTTT. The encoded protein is CATSTVNQPQHF. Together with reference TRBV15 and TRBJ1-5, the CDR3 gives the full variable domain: DAMVIQNPRYQVTQFGKPVTLSCSQTLNHNVMYWYQQKSSQAPKLLFHYYDKDFNNEADTPDNFQSRRPNTSFCFLDIRSPGLGDTAMYLCATSTVNQPQHFGDGTRLSIL.